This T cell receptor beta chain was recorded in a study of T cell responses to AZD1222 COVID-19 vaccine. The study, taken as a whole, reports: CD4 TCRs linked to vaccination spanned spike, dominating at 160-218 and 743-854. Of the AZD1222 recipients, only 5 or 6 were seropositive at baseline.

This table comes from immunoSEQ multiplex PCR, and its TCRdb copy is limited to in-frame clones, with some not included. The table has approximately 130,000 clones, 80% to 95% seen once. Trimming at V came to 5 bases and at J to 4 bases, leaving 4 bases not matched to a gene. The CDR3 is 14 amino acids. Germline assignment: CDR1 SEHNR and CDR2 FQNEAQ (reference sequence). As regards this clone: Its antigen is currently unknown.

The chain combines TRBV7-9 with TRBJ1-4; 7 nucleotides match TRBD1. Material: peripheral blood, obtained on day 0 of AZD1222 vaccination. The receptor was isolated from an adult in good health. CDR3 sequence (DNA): TGTGCCAGCAGCCCCGGGACAGATAATGAAAAACTGTTTTTT. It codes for CASSPGTDNEKLFF.